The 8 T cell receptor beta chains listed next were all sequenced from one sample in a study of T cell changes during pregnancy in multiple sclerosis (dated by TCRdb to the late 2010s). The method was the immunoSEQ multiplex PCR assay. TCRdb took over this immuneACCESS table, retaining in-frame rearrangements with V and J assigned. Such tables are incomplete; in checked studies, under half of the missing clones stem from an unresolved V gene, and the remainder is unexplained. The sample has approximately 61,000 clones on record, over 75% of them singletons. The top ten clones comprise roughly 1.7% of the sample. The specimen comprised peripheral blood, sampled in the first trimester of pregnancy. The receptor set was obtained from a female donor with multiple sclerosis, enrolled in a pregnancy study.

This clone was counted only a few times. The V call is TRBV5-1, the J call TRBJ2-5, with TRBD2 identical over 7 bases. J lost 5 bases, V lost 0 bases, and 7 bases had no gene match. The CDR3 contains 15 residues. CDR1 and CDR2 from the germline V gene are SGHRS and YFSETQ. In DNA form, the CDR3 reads TGCGCCAGCAGCTTGGCCGGGGGGACGGGGGAGACCCAGTACTTC. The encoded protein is CASSLAGGTGETQYF.

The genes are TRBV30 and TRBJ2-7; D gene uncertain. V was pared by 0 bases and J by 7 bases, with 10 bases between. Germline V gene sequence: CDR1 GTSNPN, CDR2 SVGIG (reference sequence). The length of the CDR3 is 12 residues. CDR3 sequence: CAWSVSRREQYF. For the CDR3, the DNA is TGTGCCTGGAGTGTAAGCCGGCGGGAGCAGTACTTC.

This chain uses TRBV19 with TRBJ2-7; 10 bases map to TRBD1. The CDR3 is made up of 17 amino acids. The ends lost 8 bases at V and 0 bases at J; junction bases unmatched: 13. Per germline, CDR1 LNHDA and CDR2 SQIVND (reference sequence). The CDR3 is CASSRQGAALSSYEQYF. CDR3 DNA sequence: TGTGCCAGTTCGAGACAGGGGGCGGCCCTGAGCTCCTACGAGCAGTACTTC.

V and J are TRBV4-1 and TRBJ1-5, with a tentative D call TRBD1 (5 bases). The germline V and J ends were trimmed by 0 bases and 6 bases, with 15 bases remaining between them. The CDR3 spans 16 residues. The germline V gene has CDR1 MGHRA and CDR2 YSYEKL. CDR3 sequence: CASSQDPFRDRQPQHF. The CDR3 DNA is TGCGCCAGCAGCCAAGATCCCTTCAGGGATCGTCAGCCCCAGCATTTT.

CDR3: CASSQEAQAEAFF. The CDR3 nucleotides are TGCGCCAGCAGCCAAGAGGCGCAGGCTGAAGCTTTCTTT. V gene TRBV4-1 combines with J gene TRBJ1-1, with D uncertain. Deletions cut 0 bases from V and 6 bases from J, with 8 bases between. Germline CDR1 reads MGHRA; CDR2 reads YSYEKL. This CDR3 spans 13 amino acids.

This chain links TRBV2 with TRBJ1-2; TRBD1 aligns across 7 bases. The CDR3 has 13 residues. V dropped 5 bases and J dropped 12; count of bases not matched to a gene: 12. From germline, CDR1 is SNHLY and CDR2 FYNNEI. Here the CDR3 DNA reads TGTGCCAGCAGTCCCCAGGGGGAAGTAACCCACACCTTC. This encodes CASSPQGEVTHTF.

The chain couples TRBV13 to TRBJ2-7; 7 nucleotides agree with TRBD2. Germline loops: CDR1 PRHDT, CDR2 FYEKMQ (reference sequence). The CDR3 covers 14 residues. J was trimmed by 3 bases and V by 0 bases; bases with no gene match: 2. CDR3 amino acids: CASSLGKRGYEQYF. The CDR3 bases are TGTGCCAGCAGCTTAGGAAAGCGGGGCTACGAGCAGTACTTC.

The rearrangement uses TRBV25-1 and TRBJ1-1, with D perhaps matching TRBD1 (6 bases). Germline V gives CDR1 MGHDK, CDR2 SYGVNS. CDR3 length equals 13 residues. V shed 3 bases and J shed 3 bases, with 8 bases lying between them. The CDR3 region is CASSDRGDTEAFF. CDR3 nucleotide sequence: TGTGCCAGCAGTGACAGGGGCGACACTGAAGCTTTCTTT. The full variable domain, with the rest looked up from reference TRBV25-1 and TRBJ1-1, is EADIYQTPRYLVIGTGKKITLECSQTMGHDKMYWYQQDPGMELHLIHYSYGVNSTEKGDLSSESTVSRIRTEHFPLTLESARPSHTSQYLCASSDRGDTEAFFGQGTRLTVV.